Listed below are T cell receptor beta chains from one sample, sequenced in a study of post-analysis software for immune sequencing data. TCRdb re-analysed the PCR reads in MiXCR, keeping a single row per CDR3 protein. The sample lists hundreds of thousands of distinct CDR3 sequences, more than 50% seen once, with approximately 11% in the top ten. The specimen sequenced was blood. The receptor set was obtained from a girl aged 2 to 9 with multiple sclerosis. Each CDR3 is given with its conserved first and last residue. The order of the fields is J gene, D gene, V gene, CDR3 protein. D genes are given only for firm matches.

TRBJ2-3 . TRBV6-1 CASSEVGKTRTDTQYF
TRBJ2-7 . TRBV5-1 CASSLVRSSYEQYF
TRBJ2-5 . TRBV4-2 CASSQFPQQETQYF
TRBJ2-2 . TRBV6-2/TRBV6-3 CASSTTMNTGELFF
TRBJ2-7 TRBD2 TRBV12-3/TRBV12-4 CASSFAAGTSTYEQYF
TRBJ2-1 TRBD2 TRBV20-1 CSARYKREYEQFF
TRBJ2-3 . TRBV20-1 CSPGKGATDTQYF
TRBJ1-5 TRBD1 TRBV12-3/TRBV12-4 CASSPRTGDSNQPQHF
TRBJ1-2 TRBD1 TRBV12-3/TRBV12-4 CASSFDRARANYGYTF
TRBJ2-3 TRBD2 TRBV7-2 CASSPTTPGLAGGASTDTQYF
TRBJ1-6 TRBD1 TRBV20-1 CSARDATGGINNSPLHF
TRBJ2-1 TRBD2 TRBV7-9 CASSFSGTARDEQFF
TRBJ2-5 . TRBV5-1 CASSLGVQQETQYF
TRBJ1-1 TRBD1 TRBV28 CASSTDRGNTEAFF
TRBJ2-5 TRBD1 TRBV2 CAGQGEEETQYF
TRBJ2-3 . TRBV7-2 CASSLAAGTYSTDTQYF
TRBJ2-1 TRBD1 TRBV11-1 CASSAPGQGRYEQFF
TRBJ2-1 . TRBV7-9 CASSLETGNEQFF
TRBJ2-3 . TRBV12-3/TRBV12-4 CASILGLASDAQYF
TRBJ2-3 TRBD1 TRBV6-5 CASRSGTGSADTQYF
TRBJ1-2 TRBD1 TRBV7-2 CASSLRLGGDYGYTF
TRBJ2-7 . TRBV5-1 CASSLAGYSPEQYF
TRBJ2-7 . TRBV7-6 CASSPGEAYEQYF
TRBJ2-6 . TRBV20-1 CSAGAGSSGANVLTF